This TCR beta chain appears in the sequencing data of a study of shared clonotypes between healthy human individuals. Cells designated naive CD8 were CD45RO-negative and were positively selected for CCR7, with terminally differentiated effector memory CD45RA+ cells excluded. Germline V lookup: CDR1 SGHNT, CDR2 YENEEA. CDR3 length: 15 residues. The ends were cut back, 5 bases at V and 8 bases at J, with 19 bases in the middle. Sequenced by immunoSEQ multiplex PCR; TCRdb stores in-frame clones only, minus some. The data contain 1.5 million to 2.5 million clones, about 95% of them singletons. This TCR came from a man aged 18 to 30 in good health. Input material: naive CD8+ T cells sorted from blood. This chain joins TRBV11-3 and TRBJ2-1; tentatively, D is TRBD2 (6 bases). DNA of the CDR3: TGTGCCAGCAGCCCCATGGGAGGTCTTGGGGATGAGCAGTTCTTC. This sequence encodes CASSPMGGLGDEQFF.